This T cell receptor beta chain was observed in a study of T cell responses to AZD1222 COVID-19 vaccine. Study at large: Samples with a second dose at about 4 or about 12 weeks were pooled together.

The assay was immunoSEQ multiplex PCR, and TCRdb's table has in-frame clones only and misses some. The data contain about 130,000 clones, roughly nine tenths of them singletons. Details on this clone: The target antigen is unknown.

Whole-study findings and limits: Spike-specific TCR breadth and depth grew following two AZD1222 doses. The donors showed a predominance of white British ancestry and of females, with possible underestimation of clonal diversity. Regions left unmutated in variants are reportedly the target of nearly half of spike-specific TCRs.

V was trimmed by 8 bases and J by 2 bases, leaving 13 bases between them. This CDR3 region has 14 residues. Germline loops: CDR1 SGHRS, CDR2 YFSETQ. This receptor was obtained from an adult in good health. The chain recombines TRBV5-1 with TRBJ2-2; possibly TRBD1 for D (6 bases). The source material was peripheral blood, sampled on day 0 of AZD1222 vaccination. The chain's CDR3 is CASTGTPNTGELFF. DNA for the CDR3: TGCGCCAGTACCGGGACACCCAACACCGGGGAGCTGTTTTTT. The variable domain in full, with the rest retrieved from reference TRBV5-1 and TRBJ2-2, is KAGVTQTPRYLIKTRGQQVTLSCSPISGHRSVSWYQQTPGQGLQFLFEYFSETQRNKGNFPGRFSGRQFSNSRSEMNVSTLELGDSALYLCASTGTPNTGELFFGEGSRLTVL.